The 27 T cell receptor beta chains reported below all come from one sample, sequenced in a study of OX40 agonist ivuxolimab in advanced cancers. The protocol was immunoSEQ multiplex PCR, while the TCRdb copy is restricted to in-frame clones and leaves out a portion. The table lists roughly 76,000 clones, roughly 88% of them singletons. The source was CD4+ or CD8+ T cells sorted from blood, collected in a trial of the OX40 agonist ivuxolimab. These receptors were taken from an adult with an advanced solid tumor such as melanoma, head and neck, liver or kidney cancer.

The rearrangement joins TRBV19 to TRBJ2-7; 9 positions agree with TRBD1. The CDR3 spans 16 residues. Germline-derived CDR1 and CDR2 are LNHDA and SQIVND (reference sequence). J gave up 4 bases and V 4 bases, and 11 bases lay outside the gene matches. The CDR3 region is CASSSPRDREMYEQYF. DNA of the CDR3: TGTGCCAGTAGTAGCCCAAGGGACAGGGAAATGTACGAGCAGTACTTC.

The chain employs TRBV4-3 and TRBJ1-1; 8 nucleotides line up with TRBD1. CDR3 size: 14 residues. CDR1 is LGHNA and CDR2 is YSLEER in the germline V gene. The J segment lost 6 bases and the V segment lost 3 bases, leaving 6 bases of the junction unmatched. The CDR3 loop is CASSQMDRVPEAFF. DNA for the CDR3: TGCGCCAGCAGCCAGATGGACAGGGTCCCTGAAGCTTTCTTT.

The chain links TRBV4-3 to TRBJ2-5, with a tentative D call TRBD1 (6 bases). The CDR3 extends over 13 amino acids. Per the germline V gene, CDR1 is LGHNA and CDR2 is YSLEER. V was cut by 0 bases and J by 7 bases, with 9 bases left in between. In DNA form, the CDR3 reads TGCGCCAGCAGCCAAGAAGGGGGAGTGACCCAGTACTTC. Its protein is CASSQEGGVTQYF.

About this clone: The DNA is omitted, as the CDR3 cannot be located on it reliably, and the CDR3 follows TCRdb's listing. V and J are TRBV7-2 and TRBJ2-3; TRBD1, as called in the table, went unchecked against the DNA. The germline V gene encodes CDR1 SGHTA and CDR2 FQGNSA. Inclusive of both ends, the CDR3 amounts to 12 amino acids. The CDR3: CASSFGQGAAYF.

The chain's CDR3 is CASSLESTTYGYTF. In DNA, the CDR3 is TGCGCCAGCAGCTTGGAATCGACCACCTATGGCTACACCTTC. The chain combines TRBV5-1 with TRBJ1-2; D is uncertain. Germline assignment: CDR1 SGHRS and CDR2 YFSETQ. Between the trimmed V and J ends, which lost 0 bases and 4 bases, there was a span of 10 bases. The CDR3 spans 14 residues.

The DNA of the CDR3 is TGTGCCAGCAGGTACTCCGGGGAGCTGTTTTTT. The encoded protein is CASRYSGELFF. This rearrangement joins TRBV2 to TRBJ2-2; D ambiguous. This CDR3 has 11 amino acids. The germline gives CDR1 SNHLY, CDR2 FYNNEI. V lost 6 bases and J 6 bases, leaving 5 bases between the germline ends.

CDR3 residues: CASSSLSASLKPQHF. CDR3 sequence (DNA): TGTGCCAGCAGTTCCTTATCAGCCAGCCTCAAGCCCCAGCATTTT. The chain couples TRBV6-5 to TRBJ1-5, with D unclear. The CDR3 loop spans 15 amino acids. Trimming shortened V by 4 bases and J by 8 bases, and 18 bases separated the two germline ends. Germline V gene data show CDR1 as MNHEY and CDR2 as SVGAGI.

J is TRBJ2-3 and V is TRBV6-5, with D unclear. Germline V gives CDR1 MNHEY, CDR2 SVGAGI. V was shortened by 2 bases and J by 5 bases, with 8 bases between the two germline ends. CDR3 length: 13 residues. CDR3 bases: TGTGCCAGCAGTTACCTTTTTGGAGATACGCAGTATTTT. Translation: CASSYLFGDTQYF.

The chain couples TRBV19 to TRBJ1-1; D is perhaps TRBD1 (5 bases). Trimming pared 5 bases from V and 7 bases from J, leaving 14 bases between. Germline loops: CDR1 LNHDA, CDR2 SQIVND (reference sequence). The CDR3 consists of 13 residues. Here the CDR3 reads CASSAPLRDEAFF. CDR3 nucleotides: TGTGCCAGTAGTGCCCCCCTCAGGGATGAAGCTTTCTTT.

The chain couples TRBV5-1 to TRBJ1-1; D unresolved. Germline values: CDR1 SGHRS, CDR2 YFSETQ. This CDR3 has 16 amino acids. V dropped 1 base and J dropped 2 bases, with 15 bases sitting between them. This CDR3 is CASSLYPRDGNTEAFF. In DNA, the CDR3 is TGCGCCAGCAGCTTGTACCCGCGGGATGGTAACACTGAAGCTTTCTTT.

V usage is TRBV28 and J usage is TRBJ1-2; D call uncertain. Trimming pared 3 bases from V and 1 base from J, leaving 9 bases between. The CDR3 totals 14 residues. Germline CDR1 is MDHEN and CDR2 is SYDVKM. The CDR3 nucleotides are TGTGCCAGCAGTTTGGCGGGGATTAACTATGGCTACACCTTC. Translation: CASSLAGINYGYTF.

V usage is TRBV6-6 and J usage is TRBJ2-7; 7 positions agree with TRBD1. Germline V gene data show CDR1 as MNHNY and CDR2 as SVGAGI (reference sequence). After removal of 6 bases from V and 3 bases from J, the junction contained 8 bases not matched to a gene. This CDR3 comprises 14 residues. The CDR3 DNA reads as TGTGCCAGCAGAGCGGACAGGTTCCTCTACGAGCAGTACTTC. This codes for CASRADRFLYEQYF.

This clone was detected only a few times. This sequence joins TRBV6-6 and TRBJ1-4; 9 bases are a match to TRBD1. CDR1 and CDR2 from the germline V gene are MNHNY and SVGAGI (reference sequence). J lost 7 bases, V lost 6 bases, and 9 bases had no gene match. The length of the CDR3 is 15 residues. CDR3 residues: CASRGDRGNFEKLFF. In DNA form, the CDR3 reads TGTGCCAGCAGGGGTGACAGGGGGAATTTTGAAAAACTGTTTTTT.

In DNA form, the CDR3 reads TGTGCCAGCAGCCTCGGGACGCCAGAGACCCAGTACTTC. Translated: CASSLGTPETQYF. This rearrangement joins TRBV5-5 to TRBJ2-5; either TRBD1 or TRBD2 may supply D (5 bases each). The V and J ends lost 4 bases and 4 bases respectively, with 11 bases between them. The CDR3 is 13 residues long. Germline CDR1 and CDR2: SGHKS and YYEKEE (reference sequence).

This clone was seen only a few times. The identical CDR3 is also encoded by other nucleotide sequences in the sample. The chain employs TRBV27 and TRBJ1-3; D not resolved. The V gene's germline CDR1 is MNHEY and CDR2 SMNVEV (reference sequence). The CDR3 is 14 residues long. Trimming took 0 bases from V and 3 from J, leaving 6 bases between them. CDR3 DNA: TGTGCCAGCAGTTTATCGGGTCTTGGAAACACCATATATTTT. It yields the protein CASSLSGLGNTIYF.

This chain joins TRBV5-6 and TRBJ1-1, with 8 bases lining up with TRBD1. The CDR3 totals 16 residues. The trim removed 4 bases at V and 0 bases at J, leaving 8 bases unmatched. CDR1 and CDR2 from the germline V gene are SGHDT and YYEEEE. CDR3 sequence reads: CASSIDRGRVNTEAFF. The CDR3 DNA reads as TGTGCCAGCAGCATAGACAGGGGCAGGGTGAACACTGAAGCTTTCTTT. The whole variable domain, filled in from reference TRBV5-6 and TRBJ1-1, reads DAGVTQSPTHLIKTRGQQVTLRCSPKSGHDTVSWYQQALGQGPQFIFQYYEEEERQRGNFPDRFSGHQFPNYSSELNVNALLLGDSALYLCASSIDRGRVNTEAFFGQGTRLTVV.

The chain recombines TRBV10-1 with TRBJ2-7; D unclear. CDR3 length: 12 amino acids. Germline CDR1 is WNHNN and CDR2 is SYGVQD (reference sequence). Trimming took off 11 bases at V and 5 bases at J, with 16 bases between the two ends. This chain's CDR3 is CALQTVRDEQYF. The DNA for the CDR3 is TGCGCCCTCCAGACTGTCCGGGACGAGCAGTACTTC.

The chain joins TRBV25-1 to TRBJ1-1; maybe TRBD1 (6 bases). The V gene's germline CDR1 is MGHDK and CDR2 SYGVNS. V was pared by 4 bases and J by 10 bases, with 16 bases between. This CDR3 contains 13 residues. CDR3: CASSVGIRGIAFF. In DNA form, the CDR3 reads TGTGCCAGCAGTGTTGGGATAAGGGGGATAGCTTTCTTT.

The chain employs TRBV12-5 and TRBJ1-4; TRBD1 aligns across 9 bases. The V and J ends lost 0 bases and 6 bases, in that order; junction bases with no gene match: 5. There are 16 residues in the CDR3. Germline-derived CDR1 and CDR2 are LGHNT and FRNRAP. CDR3 in DNA: TGTGCTAGTGGTTTGGTTACAGGGGGCGCGTATGAAAAACTGTTTTTT. It encodes CASGLVTGGAYEKLFF. The full variable domain, with the rest looked up from reference TRBV12-5 and TRBJ1-4, is DARVTQTPRHKVTEMGQEVTMRCQPILGHNTVFWYRQTMMQGLELLAYFRNRAPLDDSGMPKDRFSAEMPDATLATLKIQPSEPRDSAVYFCASGLVTGGAYEKLFFGSGTQLSVL.

This clone turned up a few times. This chain connects TRBV18 to TRBJ2-1, with D perhaps matching TRBD2 (5 bases). Germline V gives CDR1 KGHSH, CDR2 LQKENI. The CDR3 consists of 15 residues. Trimming took 4 bases from V and 4 from J, leaving 14 bases between them. CDR3 sequence: CASSRLGGRYNEQFF. The CDR3 DNA is TGTGCCAGCTCACGTCTGGGCGGGCGTTACAATGAGCAGTTCTTC.

This clone was observed a handful of times. The chain combines TRBV18 with TRBJ1-2, with D uncertain. This CDR3 region has 13 residues. Germline loops: CDR1 KGHSH, CDR2 LQKENI. Trimming pared 4 bases from V and 6 bases from J, leaving 12 bases between. CDR3 sequence (DNA): TGTGCCAGCTCACTTACTTCGAGCCATGGCTACACCTTC. Translation: CASSLTSSHGYTF. Variable domain in full (rest from reference TRBV18 and TRBJ1-2): NAGVMQNPRHLVRRRGQEARLRCSPMKGHSHVYWYRQLPEEGLKFMVYLQKENIIDESGMPKERFSAEFPKEGPSILRIQQVVRGDSAAYFCASSLTSSHGYTFGSGTRLTVV.

The chain uses TRBV18 and TRBJ1-1, with D tentatively TRBD1 (5 bases). The V gene's germline CDR1 is KGHSH and CDR2 LQKENI. Trimming left V 2 bases short and J 3 bases short, with 7 bases between. The CDR3 extends over 13 amino acids. Here the CDR3 reads CASSPGRDTEAFF. CDR3 bases: TGTGCCAGCTCACCAGGCAGGGACACTGAAGCTTTCTTT.

This clone was detected once. This sequence joins TRBV18 and TRBJ2-7, with D possibly TRBD2 on 6 matching bases. Germline V gene lookup returns CDR1 KGHSH and CDR2 LQKENI. This CDR3 has 14 amino acids. The V and J ends lost 1 base and 2 bases respectively, with 9 bases between them. The CDR3 reads CASSPRSGAYEQYF. The CDR3 region has the DNA TGTGCCAGCTCACCACGATCGGGGGCCTACGAGCAGTACTTC.

The genes are TRBV6-1 and TRBJ1-1, with a tentative D call TRBD1 (5 bases). This CDR3 contains 15 residues. Trimming removed 0 bases from V and 5 bases from J, with 13 bases in between. The germline CDR1 and CDR2 sequences are MNHNS and SASEGT. For the CDR3, the DNA is TGTGCCAGCAGTGAAGCACCGGGGGTGGGGACTGAAGCTTTCTTT. This translates into CASSEAPGVGTEAFF.

In its sample, this clone was seen a few times. The chain links TRBV9 to TRBJ2-7, with a tentative D call TRBD1 (6 bases). Germline CDR1 is SGDLS and CDR2 is YYNGEE. V was cut by 0 bases and J by 0 bases, with 10 bases left in between. The CDR3 runs 15 residues. The CDR3: CASSVGTVSSYEQYF. The DNA of the CDR3 is TGTGCCAGCAGCGTAGGGACAGTGAGCTCCTACGAGCAGTACTTC.

The J gene is TRBJ1-5, the V gene TRBV7-9, with D maybe TRBD1 (6 bases). Germline CDR1 and CDR2: SEHNR and FQNEAQ (reference sequence). The CDR3 consists of 16 residues. The V end lost 1 base, the J end lost 5 bases, and 15 bases lay between the germline ends. The CDR3: CASSLGGGANDQPQHF. The CDR3 coding sequence is TGTGCCAGCAGCTTAGGAGGGGGGGCGAACGATCAGCCCCAGCATTTT.

In its sample, this clone was seen a few times. The V call is TRBV28, the J call TRBJ1-1; perhaps TRBD1 as D (5 bases). The germline CDR1 and CDR2 sequences are MDHEN and SYDVKM. V was clipped by 2 bases and J by 0 bases, with 13 bases between them. The CDR3 consists of 16 residues. Here the CDR3 reads CASSLQTGSMNTEAFF. The CDR3 bases are TGTGCCAGCAGTTTACAAACAGGTTCCATGAACACTGAAGCTTTCTTT.